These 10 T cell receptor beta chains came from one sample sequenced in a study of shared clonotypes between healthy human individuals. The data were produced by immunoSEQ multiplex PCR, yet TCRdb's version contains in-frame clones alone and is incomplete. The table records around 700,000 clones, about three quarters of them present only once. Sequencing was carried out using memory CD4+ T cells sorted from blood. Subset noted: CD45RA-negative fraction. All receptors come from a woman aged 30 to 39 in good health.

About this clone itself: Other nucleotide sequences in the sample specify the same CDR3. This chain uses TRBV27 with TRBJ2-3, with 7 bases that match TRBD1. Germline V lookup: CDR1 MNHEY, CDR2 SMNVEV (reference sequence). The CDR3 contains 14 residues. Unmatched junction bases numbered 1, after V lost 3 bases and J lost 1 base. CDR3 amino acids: CASSFTGGTDTQYF. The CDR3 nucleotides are TGTGCCAGCAGTTTTACAGGGGGCACAGATACGCAGTATTTT.

CDR3 nucleotides: TGTGCCAGCAGCCCCGGGGGGCAATACGAGCAGTACTTC. It is translated as CASSPGGQYEQYF. The V and J genes are TRBV11-2 and TRBJ2-7; weak D call: TRBD2 (7 bases). Trimming took off 5 bases at V and 4 bases at J, with 12 bases between the two ends. Germline lookup yields CDR1 SGHAT and CDR2 FQNNGV. The CDR3 extends over 13 amino acids.

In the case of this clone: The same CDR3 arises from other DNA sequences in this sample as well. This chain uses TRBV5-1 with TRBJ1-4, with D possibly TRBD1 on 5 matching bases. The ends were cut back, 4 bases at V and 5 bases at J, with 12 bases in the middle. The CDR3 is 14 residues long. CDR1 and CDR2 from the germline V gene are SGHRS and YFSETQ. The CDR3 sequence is CASSPGTVNEKLFF. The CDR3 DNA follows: TGCGCCAGCAGCCCCGGGACGGTAAATGAAAAACTGTTTTTT. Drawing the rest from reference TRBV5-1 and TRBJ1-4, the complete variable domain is KAGVTQTPRYLIKTRGQQVTLSCSPISGHRSVSWYQQTPGQGLQFLFEYFSETQRNKGNFPGRFSGRQFSNSRSEMNVSTLELGDSALYLCASSPGTVNEKLFFGSGTQLSVL.

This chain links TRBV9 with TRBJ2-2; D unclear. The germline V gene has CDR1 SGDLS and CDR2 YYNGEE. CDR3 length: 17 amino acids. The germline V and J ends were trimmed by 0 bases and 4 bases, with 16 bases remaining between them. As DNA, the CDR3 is TGTGCCAGCAGCGTAGGAAAGGGCTCTATCTCCACCGGGGAGCTGTTTTTT. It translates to CASSVGKGSISTGELFF.

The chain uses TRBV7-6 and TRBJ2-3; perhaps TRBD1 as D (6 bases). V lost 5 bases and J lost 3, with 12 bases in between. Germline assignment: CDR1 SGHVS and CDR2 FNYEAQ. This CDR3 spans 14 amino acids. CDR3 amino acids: CASSPTGFTDTQYF. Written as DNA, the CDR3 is TGTGCCAGCAGCCCAACAGGGTTTACAGATACGCAGTATTTT.

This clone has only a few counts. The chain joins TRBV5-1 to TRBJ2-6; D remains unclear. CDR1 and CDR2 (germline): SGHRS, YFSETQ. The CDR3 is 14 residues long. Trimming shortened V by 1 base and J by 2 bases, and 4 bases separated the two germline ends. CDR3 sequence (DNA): TGCGCCAGCAGCTTGATACCTGGGGCCAACGTCCTGACTTTC. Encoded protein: CASSLIPGANVLTF.

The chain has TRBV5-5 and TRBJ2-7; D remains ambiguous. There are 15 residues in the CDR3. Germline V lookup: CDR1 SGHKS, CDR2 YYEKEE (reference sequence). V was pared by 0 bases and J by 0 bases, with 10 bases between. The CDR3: CASSLDGSRSYEQYF. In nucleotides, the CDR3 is TGTGCCAGCAGCTTGGATGGATCCCGCTCCTACGAGCAGTACTTC.

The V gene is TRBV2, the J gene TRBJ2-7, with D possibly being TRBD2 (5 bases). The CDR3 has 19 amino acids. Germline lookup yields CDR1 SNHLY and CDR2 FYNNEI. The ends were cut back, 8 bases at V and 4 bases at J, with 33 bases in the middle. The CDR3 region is CASSDSWGNRFPNEYEQYF. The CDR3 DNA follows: TGTGCCAGCTCGGACTCTTGGGGTAATAGATTTCCAAATGAATACGAGCAGTACTTC.

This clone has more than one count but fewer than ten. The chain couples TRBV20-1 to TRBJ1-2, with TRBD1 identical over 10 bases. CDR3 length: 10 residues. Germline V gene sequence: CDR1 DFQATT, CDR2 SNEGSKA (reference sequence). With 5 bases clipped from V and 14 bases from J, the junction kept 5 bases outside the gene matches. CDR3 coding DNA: TGCAGTGCTGACAGGGGGCGTTTTACCTTC. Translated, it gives CSADRGRFTF.

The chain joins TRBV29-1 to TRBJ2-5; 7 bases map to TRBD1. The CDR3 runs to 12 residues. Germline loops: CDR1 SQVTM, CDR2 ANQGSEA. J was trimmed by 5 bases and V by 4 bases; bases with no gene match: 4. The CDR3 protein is CSVGQGLETQYF. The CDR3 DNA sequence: TGCAGCGTTGGACAGGGATTGGAGACCCAGTACTTC.